This T cell receptor beta chain derives from a study of shared clonotypes between healthy human individuals. Study conclusions and caveats: Estimated richness values were generally larger in naive subsets than in memory subsets.

Profiling relied on immunoSEQ multiplex PCR, and the TCRdb table lists in-frame clones only, not all of them. The sample contains about 2.4 million clones, 80% to 95% of which appear only once. In the case of this clone: Its antigen is unknown.

Nashville, Tennessee was home to all donors, each a Caucasian adult. CDR3 length: 16 residues. CDR1 is MNHEY and CDR2 is SMNVEV in the germline V gene (reference sequence). V lost 3 bases and J lost 9; bases outside the gene matches: 11. Sequencing was done on a sample of naive CD4+ T cells from PBMCs. Subset specified: CD45RA+ positively selected. The sequence was collected from a man aged 18 to 35 in good health. Some clones in this sample may be carry-over from other donors' samples. The chain carries TRBV27 and TRBJ2-1, with 10 bases fitting TRBD2. CDR3 protein: CASSLMSSGSGVEQFF. The CDR3 region has the DNA TGTGCCAGCAGTTTGATGTCTAGCGGGAGCGGGGTTGAGCAGTTCTTC.